This T cell receptor beta chain was obtained from a study of blood T cell repertoires in COVID-19. TCRdb keeps only in-frame clones here, not all; method: immunoSEQ multiplex PCR. Of about 27,000 clones in the sample, 84% were seen once. Between the trimmed V and J ends, which lost 8 bases and 0 bases, there was a span of 14 bases. This CDR3 is 14 amino acids long. Germline V lookup: CDR1 MDHEN, CDR2 SYDVKM. This clonotype originated in a woman older than 75 with acute or convalescent COVID-19. The chain combines TRBV28 with TRBJ2-7; TRBD2 is a possible D gene (5 bases). Sequencing was done on a sample of peripheral blood. The chain's CDR3 is CASQSRDNSYEQYF. The CDR3 bases are TGTGCCAGCCAAAGCCGGGATAACTCCTACGAGCAGTACTTC.